This TCR beta chain was sequenced in a study of shared clonotypes between healthy human individuals. In germline, CDR1 is SGHTS, CDR2 YDEGEE. V lost 5 bases to trimming and J lost 0 bases, with 15 bases between them. The CDR3 is made up of 16 amino acids. Selected positively for CCR7 and CD45RO-negative, naive CD8 cells excluded terminally differentiated effector memory CD45RA+ cells. On this clone: The target antigen is unknown.

General study results and limits: There were few donors, and this limited the genetic and exposure-history diversity represented. Unshared clonotypes carried lower generation probabilities than those common to all four donors.

Libraries were prepared by immunoSEQ multiplex PCR; TCRdb keeps only in-frame clonotypes and omits some of them. The sample records around 620,000 clones, about 95% being singletons. This rearrangement joins TRBV5-8 to TRBJ1-5; the D gene is possibly TRBD1 (5 bases). Specimen: naive CD8+ T cells sorted from blood. The receptor's source is a woman aged 25-40 years in good health. This chain's CDR3 is CASRPDRFYSNQPQHF. DNA for the CDR3: TGTGCCAGCAGGCCCGACAGATTTTATAGCAATCAGCCCCAGCATTTT.